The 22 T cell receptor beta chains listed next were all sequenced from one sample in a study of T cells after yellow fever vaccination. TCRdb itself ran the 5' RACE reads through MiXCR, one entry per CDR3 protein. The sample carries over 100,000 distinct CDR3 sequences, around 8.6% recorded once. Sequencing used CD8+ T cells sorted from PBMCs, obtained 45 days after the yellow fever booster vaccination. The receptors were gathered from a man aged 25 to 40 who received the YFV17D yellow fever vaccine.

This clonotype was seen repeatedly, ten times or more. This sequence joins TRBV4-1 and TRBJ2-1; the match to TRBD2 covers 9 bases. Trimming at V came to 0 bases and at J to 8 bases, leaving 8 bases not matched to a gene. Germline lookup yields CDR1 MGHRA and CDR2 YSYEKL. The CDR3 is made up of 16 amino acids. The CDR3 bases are TGCGCCAGCAGCCAAGAGGATAGCGGGAGTATCTATGAGCAGTTCTTC. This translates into CASSQEDSGSIYEQFF.

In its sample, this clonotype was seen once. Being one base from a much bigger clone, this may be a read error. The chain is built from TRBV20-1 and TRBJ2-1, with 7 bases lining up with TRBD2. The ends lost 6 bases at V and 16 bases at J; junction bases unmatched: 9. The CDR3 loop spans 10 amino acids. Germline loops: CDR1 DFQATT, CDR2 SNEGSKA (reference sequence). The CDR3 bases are TGCAGTGCCGAAGCGACTAGCCTATTCTTC. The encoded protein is CSAEATSLFF.

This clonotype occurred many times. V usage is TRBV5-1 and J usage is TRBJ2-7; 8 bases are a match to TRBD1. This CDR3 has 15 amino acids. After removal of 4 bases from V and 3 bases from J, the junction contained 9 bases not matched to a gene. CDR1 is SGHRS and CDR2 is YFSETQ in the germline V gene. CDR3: CASSLGQGRGYEQYF. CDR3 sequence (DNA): TGCGCCAGCAGCCTCGGACAGGGAAGAGGCTACGAGCAGTACTTC.

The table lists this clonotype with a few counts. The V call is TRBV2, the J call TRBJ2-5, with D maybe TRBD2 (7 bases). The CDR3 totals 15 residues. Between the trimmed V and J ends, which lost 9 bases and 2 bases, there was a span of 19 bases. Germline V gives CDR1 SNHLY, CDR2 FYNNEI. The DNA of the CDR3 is TGTGCCAGTGCGGGGGCGGACCTTCAGCAAGAGACCCAGTACTTC. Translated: CASAGADLQQETQYF. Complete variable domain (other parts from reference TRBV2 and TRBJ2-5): EPEVTQTPSHQVTQMGQEVILRCVPISNHLYFYWYRQILGQKVEFLVSFYNNEISEKSEIFDDQFSVERPDGSNFTLKIRSTKLEDSAMYFCASAGADLQQETQYFGPGTRLLVL.

In nucleotides, the CDR3 is TGTGCCAGCAGCTTCTTGGAACCTCCCTACAATGAGCAGTTCTTC. This encodes CASSFLEPPYNEQFF. The chain couples TRBV7-2 to TRBJ2-1, with D hard to call. V shed 3 bases and J shed 2 bases, with 11 bases lying between them. CDR1 is SGHTA and CDR2 is FQGNSA in the germline V gene. The CDR3 has 15 residues.

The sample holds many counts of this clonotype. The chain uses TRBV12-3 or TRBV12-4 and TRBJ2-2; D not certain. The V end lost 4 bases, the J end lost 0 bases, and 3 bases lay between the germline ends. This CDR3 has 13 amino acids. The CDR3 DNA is TGTGCCAGCAGTTCCGCGAACACCGGGGAGCTGTTTTTT. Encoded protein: CASSSANTGELFF.

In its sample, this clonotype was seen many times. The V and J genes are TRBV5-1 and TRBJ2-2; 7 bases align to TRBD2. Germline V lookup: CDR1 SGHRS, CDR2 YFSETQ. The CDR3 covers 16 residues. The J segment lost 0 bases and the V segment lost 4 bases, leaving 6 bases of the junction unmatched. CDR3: CASSPPAGPNTGELFF. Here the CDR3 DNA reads TGCGCCAGCAGCCCCCCAGCGGGACCGAACACCGGGGAGCTGTTTTTT.

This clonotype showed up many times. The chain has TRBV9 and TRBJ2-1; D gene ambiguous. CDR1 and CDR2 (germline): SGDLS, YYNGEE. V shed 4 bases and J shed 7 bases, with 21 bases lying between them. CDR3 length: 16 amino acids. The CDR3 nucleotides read TGTGCCAGCAGCTTCGGTCTGGCTGGGGTTCGGAATGAGCAGTTCTTC. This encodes CASSFGLAGVRNEQFF.

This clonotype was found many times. CDR3 DNA: TGTGCCAGCAGCACCCCCGGGCGGGAGGGTCTCGGTGAGCAGTTCTTC. Amino acids: CASSTPGREGLGEQFF. The chain recombines TRBV5-4 with TRBJ2-1, with TRBD2 matching 9 bases. V lost 4 bases and J lost 9; bases outside the gene matches: 14. The germline V gene has CDR1 SGHNT and CDR2 YYREEE (reference sequence). This CDR3 has 16 residues.

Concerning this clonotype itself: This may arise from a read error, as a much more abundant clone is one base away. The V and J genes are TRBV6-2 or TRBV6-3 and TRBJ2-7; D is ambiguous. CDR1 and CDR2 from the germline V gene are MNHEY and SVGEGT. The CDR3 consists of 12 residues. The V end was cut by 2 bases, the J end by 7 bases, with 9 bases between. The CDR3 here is CASSYHPQEQYF. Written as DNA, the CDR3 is TGTGCCAGCAGTTACCACCCACAGGAGCAGTACTTC.

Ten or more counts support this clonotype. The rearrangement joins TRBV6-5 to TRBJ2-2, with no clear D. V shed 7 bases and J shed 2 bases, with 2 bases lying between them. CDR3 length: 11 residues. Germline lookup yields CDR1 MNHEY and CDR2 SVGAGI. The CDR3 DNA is TGTGCCAGCACCAACACCGGGGAGCTGTTTTTT. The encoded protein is CASTNTGELFF.

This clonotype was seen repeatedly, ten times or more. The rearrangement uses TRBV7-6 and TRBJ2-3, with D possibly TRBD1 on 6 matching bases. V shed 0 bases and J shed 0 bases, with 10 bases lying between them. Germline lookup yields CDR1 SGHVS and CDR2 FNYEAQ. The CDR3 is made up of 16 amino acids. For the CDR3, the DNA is TGTGCCAGCAGCTTAGCTTCCGGGACAAGCACAGATACGCAGTATTTT. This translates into CASSLASGTSTDTQYF.

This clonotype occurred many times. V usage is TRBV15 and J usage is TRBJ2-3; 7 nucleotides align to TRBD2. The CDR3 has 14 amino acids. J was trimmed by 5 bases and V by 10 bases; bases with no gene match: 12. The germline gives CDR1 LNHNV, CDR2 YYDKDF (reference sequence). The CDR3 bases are TGTGCCATTTCGGGGCGCGGGAGTAGAGATACGCAGTATTTT. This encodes CAISGRGSRDTQYF. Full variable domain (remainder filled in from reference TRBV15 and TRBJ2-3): DAMVIQNPRYQVTQFGKPVTLSCSQTLNHNVMYWYQQKSSQAPKLLFHYYDKDFNNEADTPDNFQSRRPNTSFCFLDIRSPGLGDTAMYLCAISGRGSRDTQYFGPGTRLTVL.

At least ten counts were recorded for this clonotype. This CDR3 reads CASSYGGIQETQYF. In DNA, the CDR3 is TGTGCCAGCAGTTACGGCGGGATACAAGAGACCCAGTACTTC. This rearrangement joins TRBV6-5 to TRBJ2-5, with D perhaps matching TRBD2 (6 bases). Deletions cut 2 bases from V and 2 bases from J, with 9 bases between. The CDR3 loop spans 14 amino acids. Germline lookup yields CDR1 MNHEY and CDR2 SVGAGI.

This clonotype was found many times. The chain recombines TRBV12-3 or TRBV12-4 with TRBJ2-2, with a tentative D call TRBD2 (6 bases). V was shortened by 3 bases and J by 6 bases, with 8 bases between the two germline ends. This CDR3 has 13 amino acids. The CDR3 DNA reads TGTGCCAGCAGTTTTGGAGGGTCCGGGGAGCTGTTTTTT. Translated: CASSFGGSGELFF.

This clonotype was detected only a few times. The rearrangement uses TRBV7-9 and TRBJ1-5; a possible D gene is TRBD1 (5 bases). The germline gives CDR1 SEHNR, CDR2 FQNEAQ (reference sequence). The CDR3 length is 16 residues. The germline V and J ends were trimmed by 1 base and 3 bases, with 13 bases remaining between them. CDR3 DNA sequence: TGTGCCAGCAGCTTAGTTGGGGCCTCTGACAATCAGCCCCAGCATTTT. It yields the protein CASSLVGASDNQPQHF.

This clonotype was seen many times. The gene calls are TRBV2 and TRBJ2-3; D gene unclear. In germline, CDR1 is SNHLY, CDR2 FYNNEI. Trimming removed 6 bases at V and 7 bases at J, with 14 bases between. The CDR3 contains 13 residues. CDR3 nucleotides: TGTGCCAGCAGCGGCTCGGTGGTAAATACGCAGTATTTT. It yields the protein CASSGSVVNTQYF.

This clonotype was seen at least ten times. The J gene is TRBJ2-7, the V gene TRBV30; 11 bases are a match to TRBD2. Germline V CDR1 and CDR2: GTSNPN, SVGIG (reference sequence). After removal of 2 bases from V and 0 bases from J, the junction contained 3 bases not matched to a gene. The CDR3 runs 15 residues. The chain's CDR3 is CAWSMGLADSYEQYF. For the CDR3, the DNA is TGTGCCTGGAGTATGGGACTAGCGGACTCCTACGAGCAGTACTTC.

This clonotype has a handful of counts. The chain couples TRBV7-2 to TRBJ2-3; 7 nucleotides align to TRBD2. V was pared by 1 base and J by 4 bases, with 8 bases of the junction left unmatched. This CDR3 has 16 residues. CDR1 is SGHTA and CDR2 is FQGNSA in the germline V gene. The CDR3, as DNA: TGTGCCAGCAGCTTAGTGGGGGGGGAGGGGTCAGATACGCAGTATTTT. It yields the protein CASSLVGGEGSDTQYF.

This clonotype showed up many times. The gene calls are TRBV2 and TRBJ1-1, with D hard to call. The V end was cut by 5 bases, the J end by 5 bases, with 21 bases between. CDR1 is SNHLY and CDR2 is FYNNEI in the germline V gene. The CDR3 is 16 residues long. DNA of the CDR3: TGTGCCAGCAGTTTCGTGGCCACAGCCTCGAGGACTGAAGCTTTCTTT. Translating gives CASSFVATASRTEAFF.

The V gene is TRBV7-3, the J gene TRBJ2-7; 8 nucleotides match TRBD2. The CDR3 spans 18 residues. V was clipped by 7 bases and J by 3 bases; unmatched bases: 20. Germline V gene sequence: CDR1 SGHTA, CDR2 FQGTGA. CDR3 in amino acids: CASTPGPRGLGRGYEQYF. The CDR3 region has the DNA TGTGCCAGCACCCCAGGGCCCAGGGGACTAGGGAGGGGCTACGAGCAGTACTTC.

The CDR3, as DNA: TGCTCCCCCCTCCGCATGAACACCGGGGAGCTGTTTTTT. Translated, it gives CSPLRMNTGELFF. The rearrangement uses TRBV20-1 and TRBJ2-2, with D uncertain. The CDR3 runs 13 residues. The V gene's germline CDR1 is DFQATT and CDR2 SNEGSKA (reference sequence).